This paragraph covers one T cell receptor (beta chain) sequence. Generated by immunoSEQ multiplex PCR, the TCRdb table keeps only in-frame clones and is missing some. The data show tens of thousands of clones, around 79% seen once. This entry belongs to a study of radiotherapy plus CTLA-4 blockade in lung cancer. The sequences come from peripheral blood, collected from a patient treated with radiotherapy plus ipilimumab. The source is a human donor with non-small cell lung cancer whose response to radiotherapy plus ipilimumab could not be evaluated.

In DNA form, the CDR3 reads TGTGCCAGCCACGACCTGATGAAACTAGCGGGAGGACGATCTAGCACAGATACGCAGTATTTT. It is translated as CASHDLMKLAGGRSSTDTQYF. The chain employs TRBV7-8 and TRBJ2-3; 12 nucleotides align to TRBD2. From germline, CDR1 is SGHVS and CDR2 FQNEAQ. The CDR3 contains 21 residues. V trimming: 8 bases; J trimming: 0 bases; junction bases outside the gene matches: 21.